The 8 T cell receptor beta chains below were found in one sample sequenced in a study of PD-L1 blockade in urothelial cancer. Sequencing used immunoSEQ multiplex PCR; TCRdb keeps in-frame clones, though not all of them. The sample records approximately 86,000 clones, about 82% being singletons. Time point here: pretreatment peripheral blood. This material consisted of PBMCs, taken around atezolizumab (anti-PD-L1) treatment. The receptors here all came from a man aged 35-49 years with urothelial cancer.

V and J are TRBV7-2 and TRBJ2-2; 10 nucleotides line up with TRBD2. CDR1 and CDR2 (germline): SGHTA, FQGNSA. This CDR3 region has 16 residues. V dropped 5 bases and J dropped 5; count of bases not matched to a gene: 8. CDR3 region: CASSSVAGGRTGELFF. DNA for the CDR3: TGTGCCAGCAGCAGTGTAGCGGGAGGACGGACCGGGGAGCTGTTTTTT.

The chain has TRBV14 and TRBJ2-7; 13 bases agree with TRBD2. The CDR3 is 16 amino acids. The J segment lost 0 bases and the V segment lost 4 bases, leaving 3 bases of the junction unmatched. CDR1 is SGHDN, CDR2 FVKESK, per germline. CDR3: CASSPGLAGNSYEQYF. CDR3 bases: TGTGCCAGCAGCCCGGGACTAGCGGGGAACTCCTACGAGCAGTACTTC.

Note on this clone: Distinct nucleotide sequences in the sample also encode this CDR3. The rearrangement uses TRBV5-1 and TRBJ2-3, with D tentatively TRBD1 (6 bases). CDR3 size: 14 residues. The ends were cut back, 1 base at V and 6 bases at J, with 12 bases in the middle. The germline V gene encodes CDR1 SGHRS and CDR2 YFSETQ. CDR3 amino acids: CASSLTGSTDTQYF. The CDR3 DNA is TGCGCCAGCAGCTTGACAGGGTCTACGGATACGCAGTATTTT.

The sample holds a few counts of this clone. This rearrangement joins TRBV5-4 to TRBJ2-5; D perhaps matches TRBD1 (5 bases). Per the germline V gene, CDR1 is SGHNT and CDR2 is YYREEE (reference sequence). V dropped 4 bases and J dropped 4 bases, with 14 bases sitting between them. This CDR3 has 14 amino acids. The DNA for the CDR3 is TGTGCCAGCAGCCCGGTAGGACAAGGAGAGACCCAGTACTTC. Translation gives CASSPVGQGETQYF.

The chain uses TRBV19 and TRBJ1-4; perhaps TRBD1 as D (6 bases). Germline V gene sequence: CDR1 LNHDA, CDR2 SQIVND (reference sequence). The CDR3 runs 14 residues. Trimming cost V 6 bases and J 0 bases, with 8 bases left between them. The CDR3: CASRRTATNEKLFF. CDR3 in DNA: TGTGCCAGTAGGCGGACAGCAACTAATGAAAAACTGTTTTTT.

The gene calls are TRBV5-1 and TRBJ1-5; tentatively, D is TRBD1 (6 bases). The CDR3 consists of 15 residues. Germline loops: CDR1 SGHRS, CDR2 YFSETQ. Trimming pared 0 bases from V and 3 bases from J, leaving 10 bases between. CDR3 sequence reads: CASSLGDTFNQPQHF. CDR3 DNA sequence: TGCGCCAGCAGCTTGGGGGACACATTCAATCAGCCCCAGCATTTT. Complete variable domain (other parts from reference TRBV5-1 and TRBJ1-5): KAGVTQTPRYLIKTRGQQVTLSCSPISGHRSVSWYQQTPGQGLQFLFEYFSETQRNKGNFPGRFSGRQFSNSRSEMNVSTLELGDSALYLCASSLGDTFNQPQHFGDGTRLSIL.

The chain combines TRBV6-5 with TRBJ2-7; 14 nucleotides match TRBD2. V trimming: 6 bases; J trimming: 7 bases; junction bases outside the gene matches: 8. The germline V gene encodes CDR1 MNHEY and CDR2 SVGAGI. The CDR3 spans 15 residues. The CDR3: CASSPGTSGRKEQYF. In nucleotides, the CDR3 is TGTGCCAGCAGCCCGGGGACTAGCGGGAGAAAGGAGCAGTACTTC.

V gene TRBV6-5 combines with J gene TRBJ2-7; D may be TRBD1 (6 bases). Germline V gene data show CDR1 as MNHEY and CDR2 as SVGAGI. The CDR3 length is 15 residues. The V end lost 8 bases, the J end lost 3 bases, and 20 bases lay between the germline ends. The CDR3 DNA follows: TGTGCCAGCTCAACAAGGGGGTCCGGGGTCTACGAGCAGTACTTC. Residues: CASSTRGSGVYEQYF.